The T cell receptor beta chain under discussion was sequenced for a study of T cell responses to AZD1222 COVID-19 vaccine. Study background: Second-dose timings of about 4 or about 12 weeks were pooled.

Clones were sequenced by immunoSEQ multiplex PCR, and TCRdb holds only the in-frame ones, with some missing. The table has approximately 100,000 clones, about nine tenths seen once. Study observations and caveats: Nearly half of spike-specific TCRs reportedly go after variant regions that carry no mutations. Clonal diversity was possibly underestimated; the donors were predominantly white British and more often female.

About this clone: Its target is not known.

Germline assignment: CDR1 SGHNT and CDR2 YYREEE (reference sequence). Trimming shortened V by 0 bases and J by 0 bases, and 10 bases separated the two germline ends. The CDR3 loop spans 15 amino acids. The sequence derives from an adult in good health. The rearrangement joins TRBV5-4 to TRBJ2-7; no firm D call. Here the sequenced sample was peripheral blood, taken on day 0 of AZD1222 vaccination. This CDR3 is CASSLEAAASYEQYF. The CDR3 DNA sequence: TGTGCCAGCAGCTTGGAGGCTGCAGCCTCCTACGAGCAGTACTTC.